The source of this T cell receptor (beta chain) is a study of CD4+ T cells in melanoma. In the case of this clone: Its antigen remains unknown.

Sequencing used immunoSEQ multiplex PCR; TCRdb keeps in-frame clones, though not all of them. The sample contains roughly 10,000 clones, roughly two thirds of which appear only once. Overall study results and limits: Diverse differentiation states were reported for melanoma neoantigen-specific CD4+ T cells. CD8+ T cell, macrophage and B cell function reportedly correlated with neoantigen-specific CD4+ T cells.

CDR3 length: 15 residues. V lost 5 bases and J 4 bases, leaving 17 bases between the germline ends. Per germline, CDR1 MNHNS and CDR2 SASEGT. This clonotype was sampled from a human donor with melanoma. Material: cells from a culture (not recorded whether cultured in vitro). V is TRBV6-1 and J is TRBJ1-2; D gene uncertain. CDR3 sequence: CASSLGRAPIYGYTF. For the CDR3, the DNA is TGTGCCAGCAGTCTCGGTAGGGCTCCCATCTATGGCTACACCTTC.